One sample yielded the 23 T cell receptor beta chains listed below, sequenced in a study of T cells after yellow fever vaccination. MiXCR was run by TCRdb on the 5' RACE reads, yielding one entry per CDR3 protein. The top ten clones hold about 15% of a sample with about 630,000 distinct CDR3 sequences, roughly an eighth of them seen once. Sequences were derived from PBMCs, sampled on the day of the yellow fever booster vaccination. The receptors derive from a man aged 25-40 years who received the YFV17D yellow fever vaccine.

This clonotype showed up just a few times. This rearrangement joins TRBV2 to TRBJ1-1; D not resolved. Trimming pared 5 bases from V and 1 base from J, leaving 11 bases between. The CDR3 is 14 residues long. The germline V gene encodes CDR1 SNHLY and CDR2 FYNNEI. For the CDR3, the DNA is TGTGCCAGCAGTACCCGTTCTTCGAACACTGAAGCTTTCTTT. Residues: CASSTRSSNTEAFF.

This clonotype was found a few times. The J gene is TRBJ2-1, the V gene TRBV5-4; 13 positions agree with TRBD2. CDR3 length: 19 amino acids. After removal of 1 base from V and 0 bases from J, the junction contained 7 bases not matched to a gene. The V gene's germline CDR1 is SGHNT and CDR2 YYREEE (reference sequence). The DNA for the CDR3 is TGTGCCAGCAGCTTGCCGGGGACTAGCGGGACGAGCTCCTACAATGAGCAGTTCTTC. Its translation: CASSLPGTSGTSSYNEQFF.

The chain recombines TRBV24-1 with TRBJ1-5; D is unresolved. The CDR3 length is 12 residues. Germline V gives CDR1 KGHDR, CDR2 SFDVKD. Trimming removed 2 bases from V and 3 bases from J, with 1 base in between. CDR3 loop: CATSDYNQPQHF. The CDR3 coding sequence is TGTGCCACCAGTGATTACAATCAGCCCCAGCATTTT.

This clonotype appeared a few times. The V call is TRBV27, the J call TRBJ2-1; TRBD2 matches 7 bases. J was trimmed by 6 bases and V by 6 bases; bases with no gene match: 11. The CDR3 contains 15 residues. Looked up from germline, CDR1 is MNHEY and CDR2 is SMNVEV (reference sequence). This CDR3 is CASRETGTKTNEQFF. The CDR3 coding sequence is TGTGCCAGCAGAGAGACCGGGACTAAGACCAATGAGCAGTTCTTC.

This clonotype was counted only a few times. The genes are TRBV5-1 and TRBJ2-7, with 7 bases fitting TRBD1. This CDR3 spans 15 amino acids. The V and J ends lost 2 bases and 0 bases, in that order; junction bases with no gene match: 5. Germline V gene data show CDR1 as SGHRS and CDR2 as YFSETQ. CDR3: CASSLQTGSSYEQYF. The CDR3 DNA reads as TGCGCCAGCAGCTTACAGACAGGGAGCTCCTACGAGCAGTACTTC.

This chain links TRBV5-1 with TRBJ2-3, with TRBD2 matching 7 bases. The CDR3 loop spans 16 amino acids. The germline CDR1 and CDR2 sequences are SGHRS and YFSETQ. The J segment lost 3 bases and the V segment lost 0 bases, leaving 7 bases of the junction unmatched. CDR3 sequence: CASSLGPGLMTDTQYF. The CDR3 nucleotides are TGCGCCAGCAGCTTGGGGCCGGGACTAATGACAGATACGCAGTATTTT.

The chain recombines TRBV20-1 with TRBJ2-1; D is undetermined. The ends were cut back, 5 bases at V and 0 bases at J, with 14 bases in the middle. The germline V gene encodes CDR1 DFQATT and CDR2 SNEGSKA (reference sequence). The CDR3 is made up of 15 amino acids. The CDR3 here is CSAGSLGSSYNEQFF. The DNA of the CDR3 is TGCAGTGCTGGGTCTTTGGGCTCCTCCTACAATGAGCAGTTCTTC.

This CDR3 is CASSPAGTGASNEQFF. The CDR3 nucleotides read TGTGCCAGCAGTCCCGCCGGGACAGGGGCTTCGAATGAGCAGTTCTTC. The genes are TRBV6-2 or TRBV6-3 and TRBJ2-1, with TRBD1 identical over 10 bases. From germline, CDR1 is MNHEY and CDR2 SVGEGT. V lost 5 bases and J lost 7; bases outside the gene matches: 11. CDR3 length: 16 residues.

Comments on this clonotype: Mismatch with germline at one junction end may stem from a read error. The chain has TRBV20-1 and TRBJ2-1; 11 nucleotides line up with TRBD2. The CDR3 length is 17 residues. Germline V gives CDR1 DFQATT, CDR2 SNEGSKA (reference sequence). CDR3 sequence reads: CCASVAGGPGSYNEQFF. The CDR3 DNA sequence: TGCTGTGCTAGTGTAGCGGGAGGGCCGGGATCCTACAATGAGCAGTTCTTC.

The genes are TRBV20-1 and TRBJ2-1; 13 nucleotides agree with TRBD2. This CDR3 spans 19 amino acids. V gave up 6 bases and J gave up 2 bases; unmatched junction bases: 16. The germline V gene has CDR1 DFQATT and CDR2 SNEGSKA (reference sequence). The CDR3 sequence is CSAAGTSGKLSNTYNEQFF. The CDR3 DNA sequence: TGCAGTGCCGCCGGGACTAGCGGGAAACTGAGTAATACCTACAATGAGCAGTTCTTC.

The table lists this clonotype with a few counts. The chain uses TRBV24-1 and TRBJ2-3, with D perhaps matching TRBD1 (6 bases). Per germline, CDR1 KGHDR and CDR2 SFDVKD. V was trimmed by 4 bases and J by 2 bases, leaving 18 bases between them. This CDR3 is 17 amino acids long. The CDR3 here is CATSDNTGTLNTDTQYF. The CDR3 nucleotides read TGTGCCACCAGTGACAACACAGGGACACTCAACACAGATACGCAGTATTTT.

The V gene is TRBV27, the J gene TRBJ1-2, with D possibly matching TRBD1 (5 bases). The CDR3 consists of 15 residues. Germline V gene lookup returns CDR1 MNHEY and CDR2 SMNVEV (reference sequence). Trimming pared 5 bases from V and 6 bases from J, leaving 19 bases between. The CDR3 is CASSTRDGGNHGYTF. CDR3 nucleotides: TGTGCCAGCAGTACCCGGGATGGGGGGAATCATGGCTACACCTTC.

V usage is TRBV6-5 and J usage is TRBJ2-6; 9 bases are a match to TRBD1. This CDR3 comprises 19 residues. Germline CDR1 is MNHEY and CDR2 is SVGAGI. V dropped 0 bases and J dropped 1; count of bases not matched to a gene: 7. The DNA for the CDR3 is TGTGCCAGCAGTTACTCGAGGGACAGGGCGTTGTCTGGGGCCAACGTCCTGACTTTC. As protein: CASSYSRDRALSGANVLTF.

The table lists this clonotype with a few counts. The chain joins TRBV4-3 to TRBJ1-2; D uncertain. The CDR3 contains 16 residues. Trimming cost V 1 base and J 5 bases, with 17 bases left between them. Per the germline V gene, CDR1 is LGHNA and CDR2 is YSLEER. In DNA, the CDR3 is TGCGCCAGCAGCCAAGCAATCGTCCCCATCGGGTATGGCTACACCTTC. This translates into CASSQAIVPIGYGYTF.

This clonotype was seen only a few times. The chain recombines TRBV24-1 with TRBJ2-3; TRBD1 matches 8 bases. Germline V gene lookup returns CDR1 KGHDR and CDR2 SFDVKD. This CDR3 is 15 amino acids long. With V trimmed by 5 bases and J by 1 base, 4 bases remained unmatched. In nucleotides, the CDR3 is TGTGCCACCAGTGTTGCGACAGGGGGCACAGATACGCAGTATTTT. Translated, it gives CATSVATGGTDTQYF.

The chain couples TRBV6-2 or TRBV6-3 to TRBJ1-5; D is perhaps TRBD1 (5 bases). Looked up from germline, CDR1 is MNHEY and CDR2 is SVGEGT. Trimming took 6 bases from V and 4 from J, leaving 10 bases between them. The CDR3 spans 13 residues. The CDR3 spells CASRGTLNQPQHF. DNA for the CDR3: TGTGCCAGCAGAGGGACGTTGAATCAGCCCCAGCATTTT.

Only a few counts were recorded for this clonotype. The chain links TRBV20-1 to TRBJ2-7, with 8 bases matching TRBD2. The CDR3 contains 13 residues. Germline CDR1 DFQATT, CDR2 SNEGSKA (reference sequence). J lost 0 bases, V lost 5 bases, and 3 bases had no gene match. CDR3 coding DNA: TGCAGTGCTGGTAGCGGGATCTCCTACGAGCAGTACTTC. This sequence encodes CSAGSGISYEQYF.

This clonotype showed up just a few times. The chain recombines TRBV5-1 with TRBJ1-1; D is unclear. Trimming stripped 3 bases from V and 1 base from J, with 10 bases between. The CDR3 covers 14 residues. Germline CDR1 reads SGHRS; CDR2 reads YFSETQ. CDR3 coding DNA: TGCGCCAGCAGCTCAAAGGTGGAGAACACTGAAGCTTTCTTT. Translating it yields CASSSKVENTEAFF.

This clonotype was observed a few times. The V and J genes are TRBV6-2 or TRBV6-3 and TRBJ2-5, with a tentative D call TRBD1 (5 bases). Germline V CDR1 and CDR2: MNHEY, SVGEGT. The CDR3 has 15 residues. Trimming removed 5 bases at V and 5 bases at J, with 18 bases between. The CDR3: CASSKDNLDWETQYF. DNA for the CDR3: TGTGCCAGCAGTAAGGACAACTTGGATTGGGAGACCCAGTACTTC.

A few counts support this clonotype. V usage is TRBV7-9 and J usage is TRBJ1-4; the D is unclear. This CDR3 spans 13 amino acids. Trimming cost V 2 bases and J 7 bases, with 8 bases left between them. Germline V gene data show CDR1 as SEHNR and CDR2 as FQNEAQ (reference sequence). In DNA, the CDR3 is TGTGCCAGCAGCTTACAGAAAAGTGAAAAACTGTTTTTT. Protein product: CASSLQKSEKLFF.

The chain employs TRBV5-1 and TRBJ1-2; D not certain. V dropped 7 bases and J dropped 0 bases, with 13 bases sitting between them. The germline gives CDR1 SGHRS, CDR2 YFSETQ. The CDR3 is 14 amino acids. CDR3 sequence: CASGPGGANYGYTF. The CDR3 DNA sequence: TGCGCCAGCGGTCCCGGCGGGGCTAACTATGGCTACACCTTC.

This clonotype was picked up a small number of times. This chain links TRBV24-1 with TRBJ1-2; D unresolved. V was trimmed by 4 bases and J by 8 bases, leaving 28 bases between them. Germline values: CDR1 KGHDR, CDR2 SFDVKD. CDR3 length: 18 residues. CDR3 coding DNA: TGTGCCACCAGTGACTCCAGTGGCGGTGGGTCGGGCGCGAGAGGCTACACCTTC. This gives the protein CATSDSSGGGSGARGYTF.

A few counts support this clonotype. V gene TRBV15 combines with J gene TRBJ1-3; D not resolved. Germline lookup yields CDR1 LNHNV and CDR2 YYDKDF (reference sequence). The CDR3 runs 14 residues. The germline V and J ends were trimmed by 6 bases and 0 bases, with 9 bases remaining between them. CDR3 in DNA: TGTGCCACCAGTGGTACCGGCTCTGGAAACACCATATATTTT. Translated: CATSGTGSGNTIYF.